These 16 T cell receptor beta chains came from one sample sequenced in a study of T-cell reconstitution after alpha-beta-depleted transplantation in children. This sample's TCRbeta library carried unique molecular identifier barcodes. One entry per CDR3 protein results from TCRdb running MiXCR on the PCR reads. Among around 230,000 distinct CDR3 sequences listed, about a sixth were seen once. Sequenced material: PBMCs, mostly from graft donor cells, taken 360 days after TCRalphabeta/CD19-depleted stem cell transplant. The receptors were gathered from a male patient aged 2-15 years who had a stem cell transplant for acute lymphoblastic leukemia, so the T cells may come from the graft donor.

This rearrangement joins TRBV29-1 to TRBJ2-5; D is uncertain. Trimming removed 8 bases from V and 2 bases from J, with 18 bases in between. Germline values: CDR1 SQVTM, CDR2 ANQGSEA. The CDR3 loop spans 14 amino acids. In DNA form, the CDR3 reads TGCAGCTCCAACAACCCCTTTGGTCAAGAGACCCAGTACTTC. Translated: CSSNNPFGQETQYF.

The chain links TRBV2 to TRBJ2-7; 7 bases map to TRBD1. The CDR3 length is 15 residues. J gave up 2 bases and V 5 bases, and 9 bases lay outside the gene matches. Germline V gene lookup returns CDR1 SNHLY and CDR2 FYNNEI. The CDR3 nucleotides read TGTGCCAGCAGTAAGGACAGGAGTCTAGCCTACGAGCAGTACTTC. This gives the protein CASSKDRSLAYEQYF.

The table lists this clonotype with a few counts. The chain recombines TRBV27 with TRBJ1-2, with 8 bases identical to TRBD1. V lost 3 bases to trimming and J lost 6 bases; unmatched junction nucleotides: 6. The CDR3 totals 14 residues. Germline-derived CDR1 and CDR2 are MNHEY and SMNVEV (reference sequence). In DNA form, the CDR3 reads TGTGCCAGCAGTTTCCAGGGGGCCCTCGATGGCTACACCTTC. Amino acids: CASSFQGALDGYTF.

In its sample, this clonotype was seen a few times. The V call is TRBV5-1, the J call TRBJ2-2; 10 bases map to TRBD1. The V gene's germline CDR1 is SGHRS and CDR2 YFSETQ. This CDR3 region has 17 residues. With V trimmed by 4 bases and J by 4 bases, 10 bases remained unmatched. CDR3 in amino acids: CASSRGATGGSTGELFF. The CDR3 coding sequence is TGCGCCAGCAGCCGGGGGGCGACAGGGGGCTCCACCGGGGAGCTGTTTTTT.

The chain employs TRBV7-6 and TRBJ2-3; 7 bases match TRBD2. The CDR3 contains 16 residues. Germline loops: CDR1 SGHVS, CDR2 FNYEAQ. Trimming at V came to 0 bases and at J to 5 bases, leaving 8 bases not matched to a gene. The CDR3 DNA reads TGTGCCAGCAGCTTAGCGGGGTACTTAGCGGGAGATACGCAGTATTTT. It specifies CASSLAGYLAGDTQYF. Full variable domain (remainder filled in from reference TRBV7-6 and TRBJ2-3): GAGVSQSPRYKVTKRGQDVALRCDPISGHVSLYWYRQALGQGPEFLTYFNYEAQQDKSGLPNDRFSAERPEGSISTLTIQRTEQRDSAMYRCASSLAGYLAGDTQYFGPGTRLTVL.

The chain employs TRBV27 and TRBJ2-5; a weak D match, TRBD2 (6 bases). This CDR3 is 14 amino acids long. The ends were cut back, 8 bases at V and 0 bases at J, with 13 bases in the middle. Germline V gives CDR1 MNHEY, CDR2 SMNVEV (reference sequence). The CDR3 region is CASGTGRYQETQYF. In DNA form, the CDR3 reads TGTGCCAGCGGGACTGGGCGATACCAAGAGACCCAGTACTTC.

This clonotype occurred many times. This chain connects TRBV29-1 to TRBJ2-1; D remains ambiguous. Germline V lookup: CDR1 SQVTM, CDR2 ANQGSEA. CDR3 length: 12 amino acids. Trimming removed 3 bases at V and 4 bases at J, with 7 bases between. The CDR3 region has the DNA TGCAGCGTTGAGGGCAGGTACAATGAGCAGTTCTTC. Amino acid sequence: CSVEGRYNEQFF.

This chain connects TRBV12-3 or TRBV12-4 to TRBJ1-1; the D is unclear. This CDR3 region has 14 residues. Trimming took 6 bases from V and 0 from J, leaving 11 bases between them. The CDR3 nucleotides are TGTGCCAGCAGAGGGATGGTGATGAACACTGAAGCTTTCTTT. Translated: CASRGMVMNTEAFF.

In regard to this clonotype: A read error may explain this, as a much larger clone is one base away. The rearrangement joins TRBV7-2 to TRBJ2-1; D call uncertain. Germline CDR1 and CDR2: SGHTA and FQGNSA. The CDR3 has 12 amino acids. Trimming pared 2 bases from V and 3 bases from J, leaving 2 bases between. The CDR3, as DNA: TGTGCCAGCAGCTTAATCTACAATGAGCAGTTCTTC. Protein sequence: CASSLIYNEQFF.

This clonotype came up many times. This chain links TRBV25-1 with TRBJ2-2, with TRBD2 as a possible D gene (5 bases). CDR1 is MGHDK, CDR2 SYGVNS, per germline. V shed 2 bases and J shed 6 bases, with 13 bases lying between them. The CDR3 is 15 amino acids. This chain's CDR3 is CASSEGGSRAGELFF. The CDR3 region has the DNA TGTGCCAGCAGTGAAGGAGGAAGCCGGGCCGGGGAGCTGTTTTTT.

This chain connects TRBV5-1 to TRBJ2-7; possibly TRBD1 for D (6 bases). Per germline, CDR1 SGHRS and CDR2 YFSETQ. V lost 4 bases, J lost 3 bases, and 17 bases lay in between. There are 15 residues in the CDR3. CDR3 in amino acids: CASSPTGQSLYEQYF. The CDR3 bases are TGCGCCAGCAGCCCAACAGGACAGAGCCTCTACGAGCAGTACTTC. Full variable domain (rest looked up from reference TRBV5-1 and TRBJ2-7): KAGVTQTPRYLIKTRGQQVTLSCSPISGHRSVSWYQQTPGQGLQFLFEYFSETQRNKGNFPGRFSGRQFSNSRSEMNVSTLELGDSALYLCASSPTGQSLYEQYFGPGTRLTVT.

This clonotype was seen more than once but under ten times. V is TRBV4-2 and J is TRBJ2-7, with TRBD2 as a possible D gene (5 bases). V was pared by 0 bases and J by 4 bases, with 19 bases between. CDR1 LGHNA and CDR2 YNFKEQ come from the germline V gene. CDR3 size: 17 residues. CDR3 protein: CASSQDRRRTLPYEQYF. DNA for the CDR3: TGTGCCAGCAGCCAAGATCGGAGGCGGACCCTGCCGTACGAGCAGTACTTC.

As for this clonotype: The junction shows a germline mismatch at one end, possibly a read error. The chain has TRBV19 and TRBJ2-7, with TRBD1 identical over 8 bases. Germline-derived CDR1 and CDR2 are LNHDA and SQIVND (reference sequence). This CDR3 has 15 residues. CDR3 sequence (DNA): TGTGCCAGTAGTATAGGAGGGACAGGATCCTTCGAGCAGTACTTC. This sequence encodes CASSIGGTGSFEQYF.

The CDR3 protein is CASSPGRLGRNLYEQYF. Written as DNA, the CDR3 is TGTGCCAGCAGCCCGGGGCGTTTGGGCCGCAACTTATACGAGCAGTACTTC. V usage is TRBV12-3 or TRBV12-4 and J usage is TRBJ2-7; D possibly matches TRBD1 or TRBD2 (5 bases each). The CDR3 runs 17 residues. V was shortened by 6 bases and J by 4 bases, with 25 bases between the two germline ends.

This clonotype turned up a few times. The chain joins TRBV12-3 or TRBV12-4 to TRBJ2-2, with TRBD2 matching 10 bases. V lost 6 bases and J lost 1; bases outside the gene matches: 2. The CDR3 contains 15 residues. CDR3 nucleotide sequence: TGTGCCAGCAGGCTAGCGGGGGTGAACACCGGGGAGCTGTTTTTT. It is translated as CASRLAGVNTGELFF.

J is TRBJ2-1 and V is TRBV12-3 or TRBV12-4; 9 bases are a match to TRBD1. The CDR3 sequence is 14 residues long. V lost 5 bases to trimming and J lost 7 bases; unmatched junction nucleotides: 6. CDR3 sequence (DNA): TGTGCCAGCAGTCGGACAGGGGTTCTGAATGAGCAGTTCTTC. Amino acid sequence: CASSRTGVLNEQFF.